This T cell receptor (beta chain) was profiled in a study of immune evolution from preneoplasia to lung adenocarcinoma. Regarding the study as a whole: Highest clonality occurred in KRAS-mutant, not EGFR-mutant or double wild-type, nodules.

The method was immunoSEQ multiplex PCR; TCRdb's version includes in-frame clones alone and lacks a portion of them. The sample carries thousands of clones, just under 75% recorded once. V dropped 3 bases and J dropped 8 bases, with 17 bases sitting between them. CDR1 is SNHLY, CDR2 FYNNEI, per germline. This CDR3 region has 15 residues. Remarks on this clone: Its antigen remains unidentified.

The TCR originated in a person between 55 and 80 years old with lung adenocarcinoma. The chain joins TRBV2 to TRBJ2-1; D tentatively reads TRBD1 or TRBD2 (6 bases each). Sequenced input: FFPE minimally invasive lung adenocarcinoma tissue. CDR3: CASSESGGIVYEQFF. In nucleotides, the CDR3 is TGTGCCAGCAGTGAGTCCGGGGGCATTGTCTATGAGCAGTTCTTC.